This T cell receptor beta chain was found in a study of monozygotic twins with inflammatory bowel disease. This CDR3 is 12 amino acids long. Study outcomes and limitations: Results did not support any single strong IBD-associated signal or clonotype. None of the different T cell subtypes could be distinguished from one another. Especially where disease activity was present, IBD patients had fewer clonotypes in common with others than healthy twins did.

Notes on this clonotype: Its antigen remains unidentified.

TCRdb reworked the 5' RACE reads into one entry per CDR3 protein, no DNA. This table holds some 400,000 distinct CDR3 sequences. Material: blood. The chain carries TRBV12-3 or TRBV12-4 and TRBJ1-4; TCRdb's D call, TRBD1, is unchecked because there is no DNA. The source is a human donor with ulcerative colitis or Crohn's disease, or a healthy co-twin of an affected twin (not recorded which). CDR3 residues: CASSRRGEKLFF.